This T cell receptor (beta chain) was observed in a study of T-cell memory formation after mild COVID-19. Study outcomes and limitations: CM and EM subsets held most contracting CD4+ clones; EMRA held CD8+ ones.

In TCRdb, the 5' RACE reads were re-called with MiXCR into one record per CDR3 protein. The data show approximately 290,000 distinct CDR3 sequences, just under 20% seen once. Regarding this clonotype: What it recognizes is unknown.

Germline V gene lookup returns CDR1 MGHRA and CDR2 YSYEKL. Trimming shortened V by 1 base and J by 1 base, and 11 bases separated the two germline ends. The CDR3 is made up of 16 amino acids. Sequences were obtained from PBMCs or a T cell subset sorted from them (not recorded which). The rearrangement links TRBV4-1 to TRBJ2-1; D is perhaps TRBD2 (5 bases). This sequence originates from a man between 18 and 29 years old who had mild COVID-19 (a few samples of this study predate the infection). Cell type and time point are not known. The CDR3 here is CASSQVYRGSYNEQFF. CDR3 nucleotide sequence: TGCGCCAGCAGCCAAGTGTATCGGGGTTCCTACAATGAGCAGTTCTTC.